This TCR beta chain was recovered during a study of CD8 T cells in ankylosing spondylitis (dated by TCRdb to 2015 to 2018). Regarding the research as a whole: To find TCR variants linked to disease, the study profiled T cell receptor beta repertoires in ankylosing spondylitis patients and healthy donors. The whole study cohort included 85 to 120 healthy donors and 20 to 25 ankylosing spondylitis patients. Peripheral blood was sampled, and synovial fluid was additionally collected from ankylosing spondylitis patients.

The instrument was an Illumina HiSeq 2500. Quantitative 5'-RACE with molecular barcodes was the method used to prepare the TCR beta libraries. For the original study's pipeline: A new computational method, built on a probabilistic model of VDJ rearrangement, was used to identify disease-linked TCR variants. TCRdb reworked the public reads: Q25 trimming with fastp, MiXCR clone assembly, productive beta chains retained. Rows with a matching CDR3 protein are joined into one entry that keeps the most common DNA and genes. The V and J calls come from TCRdb's annotation, not from the publication. The sample records roughly 240,000 distinct CDR3 sequences, approximately 30% of which are singletons. The ten most abundant clones make up around 4.4% of the sample. What the work shows at the level of the full study, not this receptor alone: A CD8+ phenotype was shown by the disease-linked clones, which were found at relatively low frequencies in peripheral blood. Blood from ankylosing spondylitis patients appeared to be characterized by a TCR beta motif made up of seven or eight highly homologous amino acid variants. Significant enrichment of the disease-linked clones was reported in matched synovial fluid samples from ankylosing spondylitis patients. Some motif variants were previously reported in synovial fluid and blood of reactive arthritis patients, suggesting common disease-initiation mechanisms.

Including the terminal cysteine and phenylalanine, the CDR3 comprises 14 residues. Kept here is only the CDR3 DNA, which spans 42 bases and is read in frame from base 1. CDR1 and CDR2, looked up from the germline V gene (reference sequence), are LNHNV and YYDKDF. V is shortened by 2 bases, J by 3 bases, and the region joining them spans 11 bases. On this clonotype: Its antigen is not yet known. Base qualities are not at hand, and no much larger clone is one base apart.

This receptor was taken from a male donor with ankylosing spondylitis or in good health (not recorded which). Sample: blood, either unsorted or a sorted T cell fraction (not recorded which). The sequence links TRBV15 to TRBJ2-7; the D gene lacks a confident call. The nucleotides are TGTGCCACCAGCAGACGCGAACTAAACTACGAGCAGTACTTC. The encoded protein is CATSRRELNYEQYF.